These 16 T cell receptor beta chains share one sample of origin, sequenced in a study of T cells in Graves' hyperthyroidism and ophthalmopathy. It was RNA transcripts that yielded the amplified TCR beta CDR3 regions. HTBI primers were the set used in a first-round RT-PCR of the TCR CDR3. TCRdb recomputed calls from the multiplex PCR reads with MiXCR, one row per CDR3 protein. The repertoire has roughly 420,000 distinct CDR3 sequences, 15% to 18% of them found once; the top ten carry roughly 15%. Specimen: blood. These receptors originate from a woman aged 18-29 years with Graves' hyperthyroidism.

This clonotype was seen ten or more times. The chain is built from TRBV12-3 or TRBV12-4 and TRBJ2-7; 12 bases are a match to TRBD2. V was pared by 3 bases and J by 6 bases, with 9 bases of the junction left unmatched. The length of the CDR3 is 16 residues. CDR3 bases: TGTGCCAGCAGTTTTTGGCTAGCGGGGGGGCCGGGCGAGCAGTACTTC. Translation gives CASSFWLAGGPGEQYF.

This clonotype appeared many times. CDR3 coding DNA: TGCGCCAGCAGCCTGGACAGAATATTGTACTTC. This encodes CASSLDRILYF. The rearrangement uses TRBV5-1 and TRBJ2-5, with D maybe TRBD1 (6 bases). Germline V lookup: CDR1 SGHRS, CDR2 YFSETQ. This CDR3 is built from 11 residues. Trimming stripped 4 bases from V and 13 bases from J, with 14 bases between.

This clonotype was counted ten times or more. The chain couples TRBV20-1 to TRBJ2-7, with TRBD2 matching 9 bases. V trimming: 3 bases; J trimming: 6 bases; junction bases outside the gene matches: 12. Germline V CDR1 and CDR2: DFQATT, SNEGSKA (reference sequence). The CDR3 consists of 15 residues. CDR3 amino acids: CSARWPSGESPEQYF. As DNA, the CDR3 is TGCAGTGCTAGGTGGCCTAGCGGGGAGTCCCCCGAGCAGTACTTC.

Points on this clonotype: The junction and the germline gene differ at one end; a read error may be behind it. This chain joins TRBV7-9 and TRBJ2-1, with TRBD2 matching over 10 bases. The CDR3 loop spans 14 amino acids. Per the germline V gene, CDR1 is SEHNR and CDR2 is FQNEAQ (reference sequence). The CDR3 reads CASSLAPSGSEKFF. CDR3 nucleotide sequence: TGTGCCAGCAGCTTAGCCCCTAGCGGGAGTGAGAAGTTCTTC.

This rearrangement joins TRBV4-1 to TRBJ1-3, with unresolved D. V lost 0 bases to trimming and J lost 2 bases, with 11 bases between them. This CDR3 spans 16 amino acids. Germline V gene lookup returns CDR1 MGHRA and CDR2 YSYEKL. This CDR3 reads CASSQDSLLTGNTIYF. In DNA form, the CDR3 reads TGCGCCAGCAGCCAAGACAGTCTCTTAACTGGAAACACCATATATTTT.

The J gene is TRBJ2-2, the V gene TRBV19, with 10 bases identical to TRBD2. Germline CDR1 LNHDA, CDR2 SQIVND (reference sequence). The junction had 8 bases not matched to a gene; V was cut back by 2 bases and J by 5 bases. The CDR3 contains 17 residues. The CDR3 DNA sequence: TGTGCCAGTAGTATATCAGCGGGAGGGCCGGGGACCGGGGAGCTGTTTTTT. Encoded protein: CASSISAGGPGTGELFF.

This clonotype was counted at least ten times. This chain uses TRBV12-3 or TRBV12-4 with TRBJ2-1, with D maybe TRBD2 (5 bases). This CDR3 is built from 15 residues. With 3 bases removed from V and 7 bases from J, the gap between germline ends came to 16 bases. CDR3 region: CASSLGSMVGNEQFF. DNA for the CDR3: TGTGCCAGCAGTTTGGGGAGCATGGTAGGAAATGAGCAGTTCTTC.

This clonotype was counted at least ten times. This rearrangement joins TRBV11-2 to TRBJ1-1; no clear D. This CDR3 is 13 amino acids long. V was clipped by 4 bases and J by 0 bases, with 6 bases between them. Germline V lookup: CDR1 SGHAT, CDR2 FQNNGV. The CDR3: CASSSNLNTEAFF. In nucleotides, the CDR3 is TGTGCCAGCAGCTCAAATCTGAACACTGAAGCTTTCTTT.

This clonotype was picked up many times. The CDR3 is CASSLGDTLRSTEAFF. The DNA for the CDR3 is TGTGCCAGCAGTTTAGGAGACACCCTCAGGAGCACTGAAGCTTTCTTT. The rearrangement links TRBV6-2 or TRBV6-3 to TRBJ1-1; D is ambiguous. Germline CDR1 and CDR2: MNHEY and SVGEGT. The CDR3 is made up of 16 amino acids. V dropped 4 bases and J dropped 4 bases, with 19 bases sitting between them.

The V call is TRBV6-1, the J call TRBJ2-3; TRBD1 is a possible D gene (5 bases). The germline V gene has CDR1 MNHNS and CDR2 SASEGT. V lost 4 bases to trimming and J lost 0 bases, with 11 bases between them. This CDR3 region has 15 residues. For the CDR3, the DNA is TGTGCCAGCAGTGGAACAGGATTGAGCACAGATACGCAGTATTTT. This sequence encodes CASSGTGLSTDTQYF.

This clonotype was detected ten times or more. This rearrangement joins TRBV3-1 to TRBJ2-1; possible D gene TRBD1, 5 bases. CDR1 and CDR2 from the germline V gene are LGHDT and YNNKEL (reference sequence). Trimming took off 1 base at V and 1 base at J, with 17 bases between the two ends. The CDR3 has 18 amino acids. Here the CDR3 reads CASSQAYQGVRSYNEQFF. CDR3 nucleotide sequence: TGTGCCAGCAGCCAAGCCTATCAGGGTGTTCGATCCTACAATGAGCAGTTCTTC.

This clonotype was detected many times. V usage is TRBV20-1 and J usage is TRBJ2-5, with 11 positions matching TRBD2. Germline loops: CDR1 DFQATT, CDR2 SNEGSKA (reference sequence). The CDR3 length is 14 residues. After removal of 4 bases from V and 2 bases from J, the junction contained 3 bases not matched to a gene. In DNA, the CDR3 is TGCAGTGCTAACCGACTAGCGGGACAAGAGACCCAGTACTTC. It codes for CSANRLAGQETQYF.

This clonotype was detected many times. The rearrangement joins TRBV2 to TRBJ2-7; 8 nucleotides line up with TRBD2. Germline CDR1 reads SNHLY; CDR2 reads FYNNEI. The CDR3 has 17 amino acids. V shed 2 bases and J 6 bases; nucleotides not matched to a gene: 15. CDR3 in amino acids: CASSEFLTSDYSREQYF. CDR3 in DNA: TGTGCCAGCAGTGAATTTTTGACTAGCGACTACTCGCGCGAGCAGTACTTC.

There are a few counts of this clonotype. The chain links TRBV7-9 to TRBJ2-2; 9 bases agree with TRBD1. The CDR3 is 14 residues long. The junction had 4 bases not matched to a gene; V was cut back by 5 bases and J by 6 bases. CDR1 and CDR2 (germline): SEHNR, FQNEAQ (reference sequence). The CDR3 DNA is TGTGCCAGCAGCAGAGGACAGGGGCCCGGGGAGCTGTTTTTT. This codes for CASSRGQGPGELFF. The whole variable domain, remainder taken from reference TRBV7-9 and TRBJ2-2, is DTGVSQNPRHKITKRGQNVTFRCDPISEHNRLYWYRQTLGQGPEFLTYFQNEAQLEKSRLLSDRFSAERPKGSFSTLEIQRTEQGDSAMYLCASSRGQGPGELFFGEGSRLTVL.

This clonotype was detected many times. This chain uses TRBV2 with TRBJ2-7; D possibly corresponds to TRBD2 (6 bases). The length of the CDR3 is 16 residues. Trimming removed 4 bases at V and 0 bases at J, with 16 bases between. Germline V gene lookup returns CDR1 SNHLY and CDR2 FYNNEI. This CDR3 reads CASSVSWAEGSYEQYF. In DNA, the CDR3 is TGTGCCAGCAGTGTTTCATGGGCGGAGGGCTCCTACGAGCAGTACTTC.

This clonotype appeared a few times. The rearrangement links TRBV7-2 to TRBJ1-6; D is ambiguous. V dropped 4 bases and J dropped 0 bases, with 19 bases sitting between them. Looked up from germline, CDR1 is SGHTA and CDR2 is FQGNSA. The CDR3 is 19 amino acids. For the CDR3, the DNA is TGTGCCAGCAGCTCCACGTTCCTCTTGAGGAGCTCCTATAATTCACCCCTCCACTTT. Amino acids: CASSSTFLLRSSYNSPLHF.